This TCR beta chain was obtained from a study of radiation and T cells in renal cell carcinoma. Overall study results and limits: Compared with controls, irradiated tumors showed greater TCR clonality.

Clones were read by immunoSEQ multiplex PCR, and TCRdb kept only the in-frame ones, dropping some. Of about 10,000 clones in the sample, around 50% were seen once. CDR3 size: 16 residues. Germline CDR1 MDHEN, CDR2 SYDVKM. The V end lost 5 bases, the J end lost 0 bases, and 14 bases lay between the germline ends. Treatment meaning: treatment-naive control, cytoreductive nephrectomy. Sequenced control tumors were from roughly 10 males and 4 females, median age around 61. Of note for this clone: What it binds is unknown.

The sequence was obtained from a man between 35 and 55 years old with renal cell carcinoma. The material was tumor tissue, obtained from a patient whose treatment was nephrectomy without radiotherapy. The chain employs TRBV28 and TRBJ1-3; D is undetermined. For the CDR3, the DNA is TGTGCCAGCAGTACGAGAGGCAGCTTCTCTGGAAACACCATATATTTT. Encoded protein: CASSTRGSFSGNTIYF.